This T cell receptor (beta chain) stems from a study of glioma-infiltrating T cells after dendritic cell vaccination. Sequenced by immunoSEQ multiplex PCR; TCRdb stores in-frame clones only, minus some. The table includes about 36,000 clones, 70% to 85% detected once. Germline V CDR1 and CDR2: SGHDN, FVKESK. This CDR3 comprises 15 residues. Trimming cost V 1 base and J 4 bases; bases outside gene matches: 6. The receptor's source is a human donor with glioblastoma. The V and J genes are TRBV14 and TRBJ2-5; 7 positions match TRBD2. The sequenced sample was blood, obtained before dendritic cell vaccination. The CDR3 DNA reads TGTGCCAGCAGCCAAGGGGTAACGGGGGGAGAGACCCAGTACTTC. Protein: CASSQGVTGGETQYF.